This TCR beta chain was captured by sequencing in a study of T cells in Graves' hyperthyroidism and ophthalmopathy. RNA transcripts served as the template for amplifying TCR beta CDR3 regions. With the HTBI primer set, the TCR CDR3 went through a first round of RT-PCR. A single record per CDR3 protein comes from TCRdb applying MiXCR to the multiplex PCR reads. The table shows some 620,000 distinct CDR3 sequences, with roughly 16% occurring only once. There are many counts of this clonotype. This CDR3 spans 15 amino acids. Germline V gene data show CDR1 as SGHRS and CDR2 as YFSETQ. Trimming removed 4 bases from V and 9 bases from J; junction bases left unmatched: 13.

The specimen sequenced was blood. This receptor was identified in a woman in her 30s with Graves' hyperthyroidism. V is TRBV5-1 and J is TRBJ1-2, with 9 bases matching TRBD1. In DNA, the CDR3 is TGCGCCAGCAGCAAACCGGGACAGGGAAGTCGTAGCTACACCTTC. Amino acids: CASSKPGQGSRSYTF.